Below are 8 T cell receptor beta chains sequenced from a single sample in a study of CD8+CD57+ T cells in acquired aplastic anemia. By flow cytometry, patients selected for sequencing had shown an expansion of CD8+CD57+ cells. TCR beta VDJ combinations and CDR3 sequences were profiled from genomic DNA. TCRdb called the reads again in MiXCR, with one record for every CDR3 protein. In the table there are around 220,000 distinct CDR3 sequences, approximately 51% of which are singletons. Sequenced: sorted CD4+, CD8+, or CD8+CD57+ T cells (not recorded which) from PBMCs. Every receptor here comes from a human donor with aplastic anemia.

This chain uses TRBV25-1 with TRBJ1-2, with D uncertain. Trimming cost V 6 bases and J 8 bases, with 25 bases left between them. Germline V CDR1 and CDR2: MGHDK, SYGVNS. The CDR3 is 16 amino acids. CDR3 nucleotide sequence: TGTGCCAGCAGCTTATCGGAGGGCGGGGTAGAAGAGGGCTACACCTTC. This gives the protein CASSLSEGGVEEGYTF.

CDR3 DNA sequence: TGCAGTGCGGTCGGACGGACCGGGGAGCTGTTTTTT. Its protein product is CSAVGRTGELFF. V gene TRBV20-1 combines with J gene TRBJ2-2, with unresolved D. CDR3 size: 12 residues. Germline V gives CDR1 DFQATT, CDR2 SNEGSKA (reference sequence). V lost 6 bases, J lost 5 bases, and 10 bases lay in between.

The V call is TRBV5-1, the J call TRBJ1-3; D possibly corresponds to TRBD1 (6 bases). Trimming took off 2 bases at V and 3 bases at J, with 12 bases between the two ends. Germline V lookup: CDR1 SGHRS, CDR2 YFSETQ. This CDR3 comprises 15 residues. This chain's CDR3 is CASSLGQTFGNTIYF. In nucleotides, the CDR3 is TGCGCCAGCAGCTTAGGACAGACCTTTGGAAACACCATATATTTT.

This clonotype showed up many times. This rearrangement joins TRBV6-1 to TRBJ1-1; D is undetermined. The CDR3 consists of 13 residues. Between the trimmed V and J ends, which lost 3 bases and 3 bases, there was a span of 8 bases. From germline, CDR1 is MNHNS and CDR2 SASEGT. The CDR3 coding sequence is TGTGCCAGCAGTGAGGCGGAGGACACTGAAGCTTTCTTT. Its translation is CASSEAEDTEAFF.

This clonotype appeared a few times. The chain couples TRBV13 to TRBJ1-2; TRBD1 agrees at 8 bases. Per germline, CDR1 PRHDT and CDR2 FYEKMQ (reference sequence). Trimming removed 0 bases from V and 3 bases from J; junction bases left unmatched: 0. The CDR3 runs to 14 residues. The CDR3: CASSLGTGDYGYTF. CDR3 sequence (DNA): TGTGCCAGCAGCTTAGGGACAGGGGACTATGGCTACACCTTC.

This clonotype has just a few counts. The J gene is TRBJ2-4, the V gene TRBV9; TRBD2 matches 10 bases. The CDR3 has 15 amino acids. The germline CDR1 and CDR2 sequences are SGDLS and YYNGEE. After removal of 2 bases from V and 5 bases from J, the junction contained 4 bases not matched to a gene. The CDR3 DNA reads as TGTGCCAGCAGCGTCAGCGGGGGGGAACAAAACATTCAGTACTTC. Amino acid sequence: CASSVSGGEQNIQYF. The entire variable domain, with the rest obtained from reference TRBV9 and TRBJ2-4, is as follows: DSGVTQTPKHLITATGQRVTLRCSPRSGDLSVYWYQQSLDQGLQFLIQYYNGEERAKGNILERFSAQQFPDLHSELNLSSLELGDSALYFCASSVSGGEQNIQYFGAGTRLSVL.

The rearrangement uses TRBV7-8 and TRBJ1-6; D not certain. Germline V gene data show CDR1 as SGHVS and CDR2 as FQNEAQ. This CDR3 is built from 9 residues. V lost 0 bases and J 15 bases, leaving 0 bases between the germline ends. Written as DNA, the CDR3 is TGTGCCAGCAGCTTAGCCCTCCACTTT. Amino acid sequence: CASSLALHF.

This clonotype occurred many times. The chain employs TRBV5-1 and TRBJ1-1; D not certain. This CDR3 spans 16 amino acids. In germline, CDR1 is SGHRS, CDR2 YFSETQ. V lost 1 base, J lost 0 bases, and 13 bases lay in between. The CDR3 is CASSLPGPDMNTEAFF. The CDR3 DNA reads TGCGCCAGCAGCTTGCCCGGGCCGGATATGAACACTGAAGCTTTCTTT.